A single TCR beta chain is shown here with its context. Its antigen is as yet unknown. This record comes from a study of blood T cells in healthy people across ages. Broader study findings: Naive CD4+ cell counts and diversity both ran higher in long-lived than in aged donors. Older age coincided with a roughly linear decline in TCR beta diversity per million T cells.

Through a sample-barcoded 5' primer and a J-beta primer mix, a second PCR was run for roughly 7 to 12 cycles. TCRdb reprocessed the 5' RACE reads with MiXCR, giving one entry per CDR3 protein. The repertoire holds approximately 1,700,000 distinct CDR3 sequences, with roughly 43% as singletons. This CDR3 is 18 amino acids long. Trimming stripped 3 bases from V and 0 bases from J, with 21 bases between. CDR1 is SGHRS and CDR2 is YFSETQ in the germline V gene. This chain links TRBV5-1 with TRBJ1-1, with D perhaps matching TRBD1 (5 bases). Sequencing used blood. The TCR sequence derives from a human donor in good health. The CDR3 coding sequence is TGCGCCAGCAGCTGGGACCCGGCGGCGGTTATGGTGAACACTGAAGCTTTCTTT. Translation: CASSWDPAAVMVNTEAFF. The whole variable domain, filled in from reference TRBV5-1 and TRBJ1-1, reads KAGVTQTPRYLIKTRGQQVTLSCSPISGHRSVSWYQQTPGQGLQFLFEYFSETQRNKGNFPGRFSGRQFSNSRSEMNVSTLELGDSALYLCASSWDPAAVMVNTEAFFGQGTRLTVV.